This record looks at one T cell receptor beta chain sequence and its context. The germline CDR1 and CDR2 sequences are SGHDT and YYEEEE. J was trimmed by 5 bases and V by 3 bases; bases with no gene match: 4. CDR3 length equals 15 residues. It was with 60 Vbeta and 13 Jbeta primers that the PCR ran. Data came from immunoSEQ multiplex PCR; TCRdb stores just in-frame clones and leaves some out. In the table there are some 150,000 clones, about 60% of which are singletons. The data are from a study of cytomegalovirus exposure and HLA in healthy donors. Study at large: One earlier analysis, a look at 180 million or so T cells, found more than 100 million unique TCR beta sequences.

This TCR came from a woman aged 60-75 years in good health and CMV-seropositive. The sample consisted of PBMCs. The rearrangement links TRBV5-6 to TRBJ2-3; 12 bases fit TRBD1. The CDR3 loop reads CASSWGDRGQDTQYF. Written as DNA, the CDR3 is TGTGCCAGCAGCTGGGGGGACAGGGGGCAAGATACGCAGTATTTT.